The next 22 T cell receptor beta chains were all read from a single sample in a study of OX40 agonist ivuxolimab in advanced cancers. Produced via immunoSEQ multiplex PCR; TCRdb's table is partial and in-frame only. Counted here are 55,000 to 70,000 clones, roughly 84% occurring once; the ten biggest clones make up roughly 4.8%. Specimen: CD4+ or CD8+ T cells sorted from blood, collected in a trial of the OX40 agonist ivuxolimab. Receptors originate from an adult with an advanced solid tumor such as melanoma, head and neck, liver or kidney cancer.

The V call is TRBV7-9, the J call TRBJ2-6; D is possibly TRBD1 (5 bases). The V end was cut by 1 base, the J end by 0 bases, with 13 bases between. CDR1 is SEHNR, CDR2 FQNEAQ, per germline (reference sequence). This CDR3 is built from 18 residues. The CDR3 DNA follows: TGTGCCAGCAGCTTAGTTGGGGCCGGACGCTCTGGGGCCAACGTCCTGACTTTC. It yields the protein CASSLVGAGRSGANVLTF.

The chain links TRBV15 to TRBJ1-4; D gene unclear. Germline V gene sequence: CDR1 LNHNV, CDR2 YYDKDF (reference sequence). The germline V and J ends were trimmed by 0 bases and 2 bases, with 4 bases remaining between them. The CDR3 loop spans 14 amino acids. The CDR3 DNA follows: TGTGCCACCAGCAGAGACCGCACTAATGAAAAACTGTTTTTT. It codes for CATSRDRTNEKLFF.

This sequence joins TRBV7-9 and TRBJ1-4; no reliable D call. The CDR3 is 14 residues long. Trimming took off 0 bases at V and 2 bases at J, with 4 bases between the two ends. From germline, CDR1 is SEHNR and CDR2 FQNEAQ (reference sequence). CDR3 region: CASSLALTNEKLFF. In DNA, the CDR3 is TGTGCCAGCAGCTTAGCGCTTACTAATGAAAAACTGTTTTTT.

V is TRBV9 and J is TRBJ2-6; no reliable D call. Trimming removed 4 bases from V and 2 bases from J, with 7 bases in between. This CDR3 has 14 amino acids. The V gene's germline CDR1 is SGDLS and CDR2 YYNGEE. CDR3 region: CASSPPPGANVLTF. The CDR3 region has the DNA TGTGCCAGCAGCCCCCCTCCTGGGGCCAACGTCCTGACTTTC.

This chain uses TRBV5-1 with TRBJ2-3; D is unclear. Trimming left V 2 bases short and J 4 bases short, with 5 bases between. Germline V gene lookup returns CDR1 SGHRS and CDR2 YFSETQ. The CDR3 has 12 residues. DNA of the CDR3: TGCGCCAGCAGCTTCTCTTCAGATACGCAGTATTTT. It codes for CASSFSSDTQYF.

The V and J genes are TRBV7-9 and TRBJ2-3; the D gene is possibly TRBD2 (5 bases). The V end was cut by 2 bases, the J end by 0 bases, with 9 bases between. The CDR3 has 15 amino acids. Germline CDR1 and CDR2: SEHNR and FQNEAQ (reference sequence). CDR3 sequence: CASSLLATSTDTQYF. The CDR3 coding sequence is TGTGCCAGCAGCTTACTAGCCACTAGCACAGATACGCAGTATTTT.

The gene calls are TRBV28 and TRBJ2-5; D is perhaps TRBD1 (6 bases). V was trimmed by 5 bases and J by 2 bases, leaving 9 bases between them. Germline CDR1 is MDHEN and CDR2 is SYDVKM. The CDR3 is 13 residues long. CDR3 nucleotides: TGTGCCAGCAGTCTCGGACAGCAAGAGACCCAGTACTTC. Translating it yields CASSLGQQETQYF.

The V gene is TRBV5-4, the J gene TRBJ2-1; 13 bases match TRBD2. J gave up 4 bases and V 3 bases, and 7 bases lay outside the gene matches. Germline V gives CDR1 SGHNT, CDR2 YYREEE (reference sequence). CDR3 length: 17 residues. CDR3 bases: TGTGCCAGCAGCTCCTGGACTAGCGGGAGAGGGTACAATGAGCAGTTCTTC. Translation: CASSSWTSGRGYNEQFF.

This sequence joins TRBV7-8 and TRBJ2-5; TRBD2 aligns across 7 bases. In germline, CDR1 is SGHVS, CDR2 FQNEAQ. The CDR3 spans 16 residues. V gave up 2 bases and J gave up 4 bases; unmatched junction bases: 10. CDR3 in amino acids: CASSLLDAGVGETQYF. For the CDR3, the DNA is TGTGCCAGCAGCTTACTCGATGCGGGAGTAGGAGAGACCCAGTACTTC.

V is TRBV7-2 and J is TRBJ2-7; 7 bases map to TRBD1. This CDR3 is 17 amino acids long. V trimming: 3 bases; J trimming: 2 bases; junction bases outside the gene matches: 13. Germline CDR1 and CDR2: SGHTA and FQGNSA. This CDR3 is CASSFATGIQSPYEQYF. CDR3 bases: TGTGCCAGCAGCTTCGCGACAGGGATCCAGTCTCCCTACGAGCAGTACTTC.

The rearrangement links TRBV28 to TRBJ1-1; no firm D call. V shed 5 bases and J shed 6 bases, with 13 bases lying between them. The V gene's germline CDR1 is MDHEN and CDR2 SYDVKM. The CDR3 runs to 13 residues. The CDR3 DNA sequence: TGTGCCAGCAGTCGCGTGTTCTCCCCTGAAGCTTTCTTT. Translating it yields CASSRVFSPEAFF. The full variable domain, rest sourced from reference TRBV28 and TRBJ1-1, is DVKVTQSSRYLVKRTGEKVFLECVQDMDHENMFWYRQDPGLGLRLIYFSYDVKMKEKGDIPEGYSVSREKKERFSLILESASTNQTSMYLCASSRVFSPEAFFGQGTRLTVV.

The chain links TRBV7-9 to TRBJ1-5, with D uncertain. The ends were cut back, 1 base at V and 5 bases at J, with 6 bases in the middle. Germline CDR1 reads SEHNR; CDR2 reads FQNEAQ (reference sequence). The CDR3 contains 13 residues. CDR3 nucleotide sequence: TGTGCCAGCAGCTTAGGTCTTTATCAGCCCCAGCATTTT. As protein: CASSLGLYQPQHF.

The CDR3 DNA reads as TGTGCCAGCTCTCCTATCGGACAGAACGCGCAAGAGACCCAGTACTTC. Translated, it gives CASSPIGQNAQETQYF. This chain uses TRBV18 with TRBJ2-5, with TRBD1 as a possible D gene (6 bases). V gave up 6 bases and J gave up 2 bases, with 19 bases separating them. CDR1 and CDR2 (germline): KGHSH, LQKENI. This CDR3 spans 16 amino acids.

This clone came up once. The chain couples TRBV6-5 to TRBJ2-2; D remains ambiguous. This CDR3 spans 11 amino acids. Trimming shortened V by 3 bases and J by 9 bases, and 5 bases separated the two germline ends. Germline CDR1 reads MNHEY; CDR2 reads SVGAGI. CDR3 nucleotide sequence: TGTGCCAGCAGTTATATGAGGGAGCTGTTTTTT. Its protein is CASSYMRELFF.

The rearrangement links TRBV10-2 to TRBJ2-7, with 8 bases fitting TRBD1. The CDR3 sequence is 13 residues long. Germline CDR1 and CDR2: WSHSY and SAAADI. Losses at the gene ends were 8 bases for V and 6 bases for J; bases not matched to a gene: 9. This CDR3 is CASQTGQGSEQYF. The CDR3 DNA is TGCGCCAGCCAAACCGGACAGGGTTCCGAGCAGTACTTC.

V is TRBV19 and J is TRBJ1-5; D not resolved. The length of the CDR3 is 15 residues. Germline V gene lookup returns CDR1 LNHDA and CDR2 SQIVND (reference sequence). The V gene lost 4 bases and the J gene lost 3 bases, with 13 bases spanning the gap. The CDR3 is CASSTGPNLNQPQHF. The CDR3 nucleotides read TGTGCCAGTAGTACCGGGCCCAATCTCAATCAGCCCCAGCATTTT.

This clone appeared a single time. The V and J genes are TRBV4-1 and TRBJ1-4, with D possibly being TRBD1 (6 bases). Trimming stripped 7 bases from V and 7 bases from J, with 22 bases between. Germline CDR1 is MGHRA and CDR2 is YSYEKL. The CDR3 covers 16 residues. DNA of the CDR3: TGCGCCAGCACCCCGACAGGTGATCCCTGGGGTGAAAAACTGTTTTTT. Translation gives CASTPTGDPWGEKLFF.

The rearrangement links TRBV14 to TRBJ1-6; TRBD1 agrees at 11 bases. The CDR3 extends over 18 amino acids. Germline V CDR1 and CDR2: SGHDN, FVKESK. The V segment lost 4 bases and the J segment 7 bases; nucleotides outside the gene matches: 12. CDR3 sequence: CASSLLPPGQGVNSPLHF. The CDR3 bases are TGTGCCAGCAGCCTACTCCCTCCGGGACAGGGGGTAAATTCACCCCTCCACTTT.

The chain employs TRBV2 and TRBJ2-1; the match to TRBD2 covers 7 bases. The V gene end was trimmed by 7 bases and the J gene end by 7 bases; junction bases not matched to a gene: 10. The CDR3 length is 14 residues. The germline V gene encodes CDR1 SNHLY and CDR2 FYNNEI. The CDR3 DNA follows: TGTGCCAGCAATCCTGGTTACGGGAGGAATGAGCAGTTCTTC. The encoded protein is CASNPGYGRNEQFF.

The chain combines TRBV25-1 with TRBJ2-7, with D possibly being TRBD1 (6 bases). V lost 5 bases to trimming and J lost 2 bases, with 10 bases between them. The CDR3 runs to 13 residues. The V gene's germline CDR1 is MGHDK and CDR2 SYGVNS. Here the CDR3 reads CASSNRDTYEQYF. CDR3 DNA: TGTGCCAGCAGTAACCGGGACACCTACGAGCAGTACTTC.

The CDR3 loop reads CASRTGAGPETQYF. Here the CDR3 DNA reads TGTGCCAGCAGAACAGGAGCGGGACCAGAGACCCAGTACTTC. The rearrangement joins TRBV6-5 to TRBJ2-5; 7 nucleotides match TRBD2. This CDR3 is built from 14 residues. V was clipped by 6 bases and J by 4 bases; unmatched bases: 8. From germline, CDR1 is MNHEY and CDR2 SVGAGI.

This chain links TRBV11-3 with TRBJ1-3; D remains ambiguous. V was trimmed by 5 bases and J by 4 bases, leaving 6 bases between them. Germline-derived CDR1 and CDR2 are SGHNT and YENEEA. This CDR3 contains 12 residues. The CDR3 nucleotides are TGTGCCAGCAGCCCCGAGGGAAACACCATATATTTT. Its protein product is CASSPEGNTIYF.